The clone carrying this T cell receptor beta chain has more than one count but fewer than ten. Its target is not known. This entry is derived from a study of CD8+CD57+ T cells in acquired aplastic anemia. Study summary: Recorded DNA amounts for sorted CD4+ and CD8+ cells had an average of around 3 ug.

Study results and limitations: Researchers reported that CD8+ Simpson's diversity was not significantly different in patients versus controls. The same twenty-nine CD8+ CDR3 sequences occurred in patients and in controls.

The V end lost 6 bases, the J end lost 3 bases, and 11 bases lay between the germline ends. The CDR3 runs 13 residues. CDR1 and CDR2 (germline): ENHRY, SYGVKD. TCR beta VDJ and CDR3 profiling used genomic DNA as template. Using its own MiXCR run on the reads, TCRdb lists one record per CDR3 protein. The repertoire has under 500,000 distinct CDR3 sequences, less than 35% of them found once; the top ten carry 0.75% to 0.95%. Patients sequenced had flow cytometry evidence of CD8+CD57+ cell expansion. None of the patients had been given any therapy when their blood was sampled. The sequence came from a human donor with aplastic anemia. The chain uses TRBV10-3 and TRBJ2-5, with a weak D call TRBD2 (5 bases). The sequencing input was sorted CD4+, CD8+, or CD8+CD57+ T cells (not recorded which) from PBMCs. CDR3 in DNA: TGTGCCATCAGCGCCGACGGGGAAGAGACCCAGTACTTC. Residues: CAISADGEETQYF.